The TCR beta chain described here comes from a study of post-analysis software for immune sequencing data. Study findings and constraints: There were about five TRBV segments more frequent in patients than controls, and TRBV5-6, TRBV5-1 and TRBV20-1 were among them.

CDR1 and CDR2 from the germline V gene are SNHLY and FYNNEI. This CDR3 is 15 amino acids long. Trimming left V 6 bases short and J 2 bases short, with 14 bases between. Sequencing libraries made from TCR beta cDNA carried unique molecular identifiers. One entry per CDR3 protein results from TCRdb running MiXCR on the PCR reads. Here the sample spans 650,000 to 850,000 distinct CDR3 sequences, approximately 44% being singletons. This clonotype has just a few counts. As yet, its antigen is unknown. The origin of this receptor is a girl aged 10-17 years with multiple sclerosis. This sequence joins TRBV2 and TRBJ1-5, with a tentative D call TRBD1 (5 bases). The material sequenced was blood. This chain's CDR3 is CASSWGGLGNQPQHF. The CDR3 bases are TGTGCCAGCAGCTGGGGGGGGTTGGGCAATCAGCCCCAGCATTTT.